The clone carrying this T cell receptor beta chain was counted ten times or more. Its target is not known. Via MiXCR, TCRdb re-called the RT-PCR reads, giving one row per CDR3 protein. The table has 650,000 or so distinct CDR3 sequences, around 13% seen once. Germline-derived CDR1 and CDR2 are MNHEY and SMNVEV (reference sequence). There are 15 residues in the CDR3. J gave up 7 bases and V 7 bases, and 12 bases lay outside the gene matches. These data originate in a study of response to subunit inactivated influenza vaccine. Overall study findings and caveats: It was the authors' suggestion that each seasonal influenza vaccination recruits few new T cells.

This sequence joins TRBV27 and TRBJ2-1, with 8 positions matching TRBD2. The receptor comes from a man aged 50 or older who received an inactivated influenza vaccine. This sample comprised PBMCs from blood, obtained 14 to 15 days before vaccination. This CDR3 reads CASKKTGGPRNEQFF. Here the CDR3 DNA reads TGTGCCAGCAAGAAAACGGGGGGGCCGAGGAATGAGCAGTTCTTC.